A single sample gave rise to the 24 T cell receptor beta chains below, sequenced in a study of blood T cell repertoires in COVID-19. Profiled with immunoSEQ multiplex PCR; TCRdb holds only in-frame clones, not every one. The table shows 250,000 or so clones, with 70% to 90% occurring only once. Sequences were obtained from PBMCs or T cells enriched from blood (not recorded which). The receptors were sampled from a woman in her forties or fifties who had recovered from COVID-19.

V and J are TRBV7-9 and TRBJ1-6; D perhaps matches TRBD1 (5 bases). V was shortened by 8 bases and J by 0 bases, with 8 bases between the two germline ends. The CDR3 contains 14 residues. Germline V gene data show CDR1 as SEHNR and CDR2 as FQNEAQ (reference sequence). CDR3 DNA sequence: TGTGCCAGCCGGGGGAGCTCCTATAATTCACCCCTCCACTTT. It specifies CASRGSSYNSPLHF.

This chain links TRBV7-6 with TRBJ2-5; the D is unclear. V lost 5 bases and J lost 5, with 18 bases in between. Germline assignment: CDR1 SGHVS and CDR2 FNYEAQ. This CDR3 is built from 15 residues. The CDR3 region is CASSPRSRPRETQYF. In DNA form, the CDR3 reads TGTGCCAGCAGCCCAAGGTCGAGGCCAAGGGAGACCCAGTACTTC. The whole variable domain, remainder taken from reference TRBV7-6 and TRBJ2-5, is GAGVSQSPRYKVTKRGQDVALRCDPISGHVSLYWYRQALGQGPEFLTYFNYEAQQDKSGLPNDRFSAERPEGSISTLTIQRTEQRDSAMYRCASSPRSRPRETQYFGPGTRLLVL.

V and J are TRBV7-9 and TRBJ1-2, with 9 bases that match TRBD1. The CDR3 consists of 14 residues. Trimming took 5 bases from V and 5 from J; bases not matched to a gene: 6. CDR1 and CDR2 (germline): SEHNR, FQNEAQ (reference sequence). CDR3 bases: TGTGCCAGCAGCACAAACGACAGGGGGTATGGCTACACCTTC. Its protein is CASSTNDRGYGYTF.

This clone appeared a few times. The gene calls are TRBV6-5 and TRBJ1-1; D possibly corresponds to TRBD1 (5 bases). The germline CDR1 and CDR2 sequences are MNHEY and SVGAGI. V was clipped by 7 bases and J by 1 base, with 10 bases between them. This CDR3 is 13 amino acids long. CDR3 protein: CASNRGENTEAFF. The DNA for the CDR3 is TGTGCCAGCAATCGGGGGGAGAACACTGAAGCTTTCTTT.

The gene calls are TRBV2 and TRBJ1-1; 8 nucleotides align to TRBD1. J lost 0 bases, V lost 2 bases, and 2 bases had no gene match. Germline values: CDR1 SNHLY, CDR2 FYNNEI. This CDR3 is 15 amino acids long. The CDR3 nucleotides are TGTGCCAGCAGTGAACAGGGGGCGGTGAACACTGAAGCTTTCTTT. Protein product: CASSEQGAVNTEAFF.

This clone was seen a few times. This chain links TRBV2 with TRBJ1-1; TRBD1 matches 8 bases. CDR1 and CDR2 from the germline V gene are SNHLY and FYNNEI. The CDR3 covers 14 residues. The J segment lost 4 bases and the V segment lost 3 bases, leaving 4 bases of the junction unmatched. The DNA for the CDR3 is TGTGCCAGCAGTGAGGACAGGGTCTTCACTGAAGCTTTCTTT. Amino acid sequence: CASSEDRVFTEAFF.

The chain uses TRBV15 and TRBJ1-6; 8 positions agree with TRBD1. Per the germline V gene, CDR1 is LNHNV and CDR2 is YYDKDF (reference sequence). The trim removed 5 bases at V and 7 bases at J, leaving 10 bases unmatched. This CDR3 spans 16 amino acids. In DNA, the CDR3 is TGTGCCACCAGCCCCGCCCGGACAGGGTACAATTCACCCCTCCACTTT. Amino acid sequence: CATSPARTGYNSPLHF.

The chain links TRBV6-1 to TRBJ2-5; a weak D match, TRBD1 (5 bases). The germline gives CDR1 MNHNS, CDR2 SASEGT. The CDR3 is made up of 14 amino acids. V was shortened by 2 bases and J by 1 base, with 8 bases between the two germline ends. The CDR3 coding sequence is TGTGCCAGCAGTGAATACCAGGGCCAAGAGACCCAGTACTTC. Translating gives CASSEYQGQETQYF.

The chain joins TRBV5-6 to TRBJ2-1, with D possibly TRBD2 on 6 matching bases. The V gene lost 1 base and the J gene lost 8 bases, with 19 bases spanning the gap. The CDR3 runs 16 residues. Germline CDR1 is SGHDT and CDR2 is YYEEEE. CDR3 coding DNA: TGTGCCAGCAGCTTGAAGAGGCGGGGCACTGGCGATGAGCAGTTCTTC. Translating it yields CASSLKRRGTGDEQFF.

V gene TRBV29-1 combines with J gene TRBJ2-1; 12 bases fit TRBD2. The CDR3 covers 16 residues. CDR1 and CDR2 (germline): SQVTM, ANQGSEA. Trimming cost V 5 bases and J 4 bases; bases outside gene matches: 9. CDR3 sequence reads: CSVYGLAGSMYNEQFF. CDR3 coding DNA: TGCAGCGTTTACGGACTAGCGGGATCGATGTACAATGAGCAGTTCTTC.

The chain recombines TRBV11-2 with TRBJ2-1; 10 nucleotides align to TRBD2. CDR1 and CDR2 from the germline V gene are SGHAT and FQNNGV. With 1 base clipped from V and 9 bases from J, the junction kept 9 bases outside the gene matches. This CDR3 spans 16 amino acids. CDR3 DNA: TGTGCCAGCAGCTTAGCAGTAGCGGGAGGAGGGCCTGAGCAGTTCTTC. Amino acid sequence: CASSLAVAGGGPEQFF.

The chain carries TRBV30 and TRBJ1-1, with 7 positions matching TRBD1. V gave up 2 bases and J gave up 4 bases; unmatched junction bases: 7. CDR3 length: 14 amino acids. Germline CDR1 and CDR2: GTSNPN and SVGIG (reference sequence). The CDR3 protein is CAWSPRGRSTEAFF. DNA of the CDR3: TGTGCCTGGAGTCCCAGGGGGAGGAGCACTGAAGCTTTCTTT.

CDR3 DNA: TGTGCCAGCAGCTTAGGCGCGACACGTAGGAACACTGAAGCTTTCTTT. Residues: CASSLGATRRNTEAFF. V is TRBV13 and J is TRBJ1-1, with D uncertain. CDR1 is PRHDT, CDR2 FYEKMQ, per germline (reference sequence). The CDR3 totals 16 residues. V lost 0 bases, J lost 1 base, and 12 bases lay in between.

V gene TRBV28 combines with J gene TRBJ1-1; 8 bases are shared with TRBD1. This CDR3 is built from 15 residues. Trimming took 5 bases from V and 4 from J; bases not matched to a gene: 9. The V gene's germline CDR1 is MDHEN and CDR2 SYDVKM. CDR3 amino acids: CASSPNRGTSTEAFF. The CDR3 nucleotides are TGTGCCAGCAGTCCAAACAGGGGGACGTCCACTGAAGCTTTCTTT.

The rearrangement links TRBV28 to TRBJ1-5, with a possible D match to TRBD1 (5 bases). This CDR3 is 14 amino acids long. V was clipped by 2 bases and J by 8 bases, with 13 bases between them. Germline loops: CDR1 MDHEN, CDR2 SYDVKM. CDR3 DNA: TGTGCCAGCAGTTTAATGACAGTCCTGGAGCCCCAGCATTTT. The encoded protein is CASSLMTVLEPQHF.

The chain links TRBV14 to TRBJ1-1, with unresolved D. This CDR3 is 16 amino acids long. Germline assignment: CDR1 SGHDN and CDR2 FVKESK. Trimming shortened V by 0 bases and J by 1 base, and 12 bases separated the two germline ends. This CDR3 is CASSQDARVGNTEAFF. CDR3 DNA sequence: TGTGCCAGCAGCCAAGACGCCCGGGTAGGGAACACTGAAGCTTTCTTT.

The gene calls are TRBV5-1 and TRBJ2-7; weak D call: TRBD2 (6 bases). The length of the CDR3 is 15 residues. Germline V CDR1 and CDR2: SGHRS, YFSETQ. V lost 3 bases, J lost 2 bases, and 15 bases lay in between. The CDR3 reads CASSSGGTRTYEQYF. CDR3 bases: TGCGCCAGCAGCTCAGGCGGGACTCGTACCTACGAGCAGTACTTC.

The chain has TRBV5-1 and TRBJ2-3, with 14 bases matching TRBD2. There are 16 residues in the CDR3. Trimming removed 4 bases from V and 6 bases from J; junction bases left unmatched: 7. The germline V gene has CDR1 SGHRS and CDR2 YFSETQ. CDR3 nucleotide sequence: TGCGCCAGCAGCCCGGGACTAGCGGGAGTGGGCGATACGCAGTATTTT. Protein sequence: CASSPGLAGVGDTQYF.

The rearrangement joins TRBV28 to TRBJ2-7; 9 bases match TRBD1. This CDR3 spans 15 amino acids. Germline CDR1 and CDR2: MDHEN and SYDVKM. V lost 5 bases to trimming and J lost 2 bases; unmatched junction nucleotides: 7. The DNA of the CDR3 is TGTGCCAGCAGTCCCCGGGACAGGGACACCTACGAGCAGTACTTC. Translation gives CASSPRDRDTYEQYF.

The chain joins TRBV5-1 to TRBJ2-1; 9 bases align to TRBD1. The CDR3 loop spans 14 amino acids. The V gene end was trimmed by 4 bases and the J gene end by 9 bases; junction bases not matched to a gene: 8. CDR1 and CDR2 (germline): SGHRS, YFSETQ. CDR3 nucleotide sequence: TGCGCCAGCAGCGGGGACAGGGAAATCAGTGAGCAGTTCTTC. Amino acid sequence: CASSGDREISEQFF.

The chain couples TRBV5-5 to TRBJ2-7; TRBD1 is a possible D gene (6 bases). Germline CDR1 reads SGHKS; CDR2 reads YYEKEE (reference sequence). CDR3 length: 14 residues. V lost 3 bases and J lost 3, with 13 bases in between. The CDR3 region has the DNA TGTGCCAGCAGCTGGGGTAGGGGGATCTACGAGCAGTACTTC. Translating gives CASSWGRGIYEQYF. Together with reference TRBV5-5 and TRBJ2-7, the CDR3 gives the full variable domain: DAGVTQSPTHLIKTRGQQVTLRCSPISGHKSVSWYQQVLGQGPQFIFQYYEKEERGRGNFPDRFSARQFPNYSSELNVNALLLGDSALYLCASSWGRGIYEQYFGPGTRLTVT.

The chain combines TRBV3-1 (or the pseudogene TRBV3-2) with TRBJ2-2; 12 positions match TRBD1. CDR3 length: 16 amino acids. V lost 0 bases and J lost 4; bases outside the gene matches: 0. Germline V CDR1 and CDR2: LGHDT, YNNKEL (reference sequence). Here the CDR3 reads CASSQEGQGATGELFF. The CDR3 nucleotides read TGTGCCAGCAGCCAAGAGGGACAGGGGGCCACCGGGGAGCTGTTTTTT.

The V call is TRBV10-3, the J call TRBJ2-5, with TRBD1 identical over 8 bases. Germline V gene sequence: CDR1 ENHRY, CDR2 SYGVKD. The CDR3 is made up of 15 amino acids. V shed 5 bases and J 5 bases; nucleotides not matched to a gene: 10. The CDR3 reads CAISPRGQGMETQYF. The CDR3 DNA reads TGTGCCATCAGTCCCCGAGGACAGGGAATGGAGACCCAGTACTTC.

The chain employs TRBV18 and TRBJ1-1; unclear D gene. Germline values: CDR1 KGHSH, CDR2 LQKENI. The CDR3 has 15 residues. V lost 5 bases, J lost 6 bases, and 19 bases lay in between. The CDR3 bases are TGTGCCAGCTCATTGGGTCAGCTCGGGAGGGCTGAAGCTTTCTTT. It yields the protein CASSLGQLGRAEAFF.